What follows are 26 T cell receptor beta chains derived from one specimen sequenced in a study of cytomegalovirus exposure and HLA in healthy donors. TCRdb keeps only in-frame clones here, not all; method: immunoSEQ multiplex PCR. Of 150,000 or so clones listed, more than 70% were seen once; the top ten hold less than 2.5%. Material: PBMCs. These receptors originate from a human donor in good health.

The CDR3 is CAISVERNTEAFF. The CDR3 DNA follows: TGTGCCATCAGTGTAGAGAGAAACACTGAAGCTTTCTTT. The rearrangement links TRBV10-3 to TRBJ1-1, with D unclear. Germline V gene data show CDR1 as ENHRY and CDR2 as SYGVKD. The CDR3 is made up of 13 amino acids. Trimming took off 4 bases at V and 2 bases at J, with 8 bases between the two ends.

The rearrangement links TRBV5-1 to TRBJ1-5; a possible D gene is TRBD1 (5 bases). V lost 0 bases to trimming and J lost 0 bases, with 7 bases between them. The CDR3 length is 15 residues. Germline V gene data show CDR1 as SGHRS and CDR2 as YFSETQ. The CDR3 sequence is CASSLEGLSNQPQHF. The CDR3 nucleotides are TGCGCCAGCAGCTTGGAGGGGCTTAGCAATCAGCCCCAGCATTTT.

The rearrangement uses TRBV6-4 and TRBJ2-2; 10 bases fit TRBD1. This CDR3 contains 15 residues. The ends lost 3 bases at V and 3 bases at J; junction bases unmatched: 1. Germline assignment: CDR1 MRHNA and CDR2 SNTAGT. CDR3: CASSDDRGHTGELFF. The CDR3 nucleotides are TGTGCCAGCAGTGATGACAGGGGGCACACCGGGGAGCTGTTTTTT.

This chain joins TRBV10-3 and TRBJ1-4, with a tentative D call TRBD1 (5 bases). Germline CDR1 is ENHRY and CDR2 is SYGVKD. The CDR3 loop spans 18 amino acids. The V end was cut by 0 bases, the J end by 3 bases, with 17 bases between. CDR3 in DNA: TGTGCCATCAGTGAGTCGAAATCAGGGACTCGGGCTAATGAAAAACTGTTTTTT. Translating it yields CAISESKSGTRANEKLFF.

The rearrangement joins TRBV11-2 to TRBJ1-1; tentative D call: TRBD1 (6 bases). V lost 4 bases to trimming and J lost 3 bases, with 12 bases between them. The germline V gene has CDR1 SGHAT and CDR2 FQNNGV. The CDR3 loop spans 14 amino acids. CDR3 loop: CASSSIQGYTEAFF. In DNA form, the CDR3 reads TGTGCCAGCAGCTCCATACAGGGCTACACTGAAGCTTTCTTT.

The CDR3 DNA is TGTGCTAGTGGTTCCCCCCTCTATGGCTACACCTTC. Its translation is CASGSPLYGYTF. The V gene is TRBV12-5, the J gene TRBJ1-2; no clear D. Trimming stripped 4 bases from V and 4 bases from J, with 7 bases between. CDR1 and CDR2 (germline): LGHNT, FRNRAP. CDR3 length equals 12 residues.

The chain links TRBV6-5 to TRBJ1-4, with a possible D match to TRBD1 (5 bases). The V and J ends lost 2 bases and 3 bases respectively, with 10 bases between them. The V gene's germline CDR1 is MNHEY and CDR2 SVGAGI. The CDR3 contains 15 residues. The CDR3 sequence is CASSYVGVANEKLFF. The DNA of the CDR3 is TGTGCCAGCAGTTACGTAGGGGTGGCTAATGAAAAACTGTTTTTT.

The chain uses TRBV19 and TRBJ1-2; 8 nucleotides line up with TRBD1. The CDR3 is 15 residues long. The V segment lost 4 bases and the J segment 3 bases; nucleotides outside the gene matches: 7. Germline V gene lookup returns CDR1 LNHDA and CDR2 SQIVND (reference sequence). CDR3 DNA: TGTGCCAGTAGTAAAATGACAGGGGCGGACTATGGCTACACCTTC. Translated: CASSKMTGADYGYTF. Full variable domain (rest looked up from reference TRBV19 and TRBJ1-2): DGGITQSPKYLFRKEGQNVTLSCEQNLNHDAMYWYRQDPGQGLRLIYYSQIVNDFQKGDIAEGYSVSREKKESFPLTVTSAQKNPTAFYLCASSKMTGADYGYTFGSGTRLTVV.

J is TRBJ1-1 and V is TRBV5-1; D unresolved. Trimming cost V 5 bases and J 0 bases, with 20 bases left between them. This CDR3 has 17 residues. The germline CDR1 and CDR2 sequences are SGHRS and YFSETQ. The DNA for the CDR3 is TGCGCCAGCAGGCCTCCCGGGTTTCAAGCCCTGAACACTGAAGCTTTCTTT. Its protein is CASRPPGFQALNTEAFF. The whole variable domain, remainder taken from reference TRBV5-1 and TRBJ1-1, is KAGVTQTPRYLIKTRGQQVTLSCSPISGHRSVSWYQQTPGQGLQFLFEYFSETQRNKGNFPGRFSGRQFSNSRSEMNVSTLELGDSALYLCASRPPGFQALNTEAFFGQGTRLTVV.

V and J are TRBV7-9 and TRBJ1-2; D is possibly TRBD1 (5 bases). CDR1 is SEHNR, CDR2 FQNEAQ, per germline (reference sequence). CDR3 length: 14 amino acids. V lost 2 bases, J lost 0 bases, and 7 bases lay in between. Here the CDR3 reads CASSLSGTNYGYTF. DNA for the CDR3: TGTGCCAGCAGCTTATCAGGGACTAACTATGGCTACACCTTC.

This clone came up once. The chain employs TRBV11-2 and TRBJ1-2, with D unresolved. This CDR3 region has 15 residues. V was shortened by 5 bases and J by 3 bases, with 16 bases between the two germline ends. CDR1 and CDR2 (germline): SGHAT, FQNNGV. CDR3 sequence (DNA): TGTGCCAGCAGCCATATGCGGGGTCTGCACTATGGCTACACCTTC. This sequence encodes CASSHMRGLHYGYTF.

The rearrangement links TRBV7-8 to TRBJ2-5; a possible D gene is TRBD1 (5 bases). Germline CDR1 and CDR2: SGHVS and FQNEAQ. This CDR3 region has 15 residues. Trimming removed 5 bases at V and 2 bases at J, with 15 bases between. CDR3 nucleotides: TGTGCCAGCAGCCCTCAATCGACAGCACAAGAGACCCAGTACTTC. Residues: CASSPQSTAQETQYF.

This clone was recorded a few times. The chain uses TRBV10-3 and TRBJ2-7, with TRBD1 identical over 7 bases. Germline trimming cut 6 bases from V and 3 bases from J; bases unmatched to any gene: 11. There are 15 residues in the CDR3. Germline-derived CDR1 and CDR2 are ENHRY and SYGVKD. CDR3 sequence: CAISVGQSRNYEQYF. The DNA of the CDR3 is TGTGCCATCAGCGTGGGACAGAGTAGGAACTACGAGCAGTACTTC.

The DNA for the CDR3 is TGCAGCGTAAGGGACATGGCAACCTACGAGCAGTACTTC. Residues: CSVRDMATYEQYF. The chain links TRBV29-1 to TRBJ2-7; weak D call: TRBD1 (6 bases). Trimming shortened V by 6 bases and J by 2 bases, and 14 bases separated the two germline ends. The germline gives CDR1 SQVTM, CDR2 ANQGSEA. There are 13 residues in the CDR3.

In this sample, this clone turned up once. The rearrangement links TRBV19 to TRBJ1-5; unclear D gene. The germline V and J ends were trimmed by 0 bases and 0 bases, with 12 bases remaining between them. Germline CDR1 reads LNHDA; CDR2 reads SQIVND (reference sequence). CDR3 size: 17 residues. This CDR3 reads CASSIDLVGYSNQPQHF. In DNA form, the CDR3 reads TGTGCCAGTAGTATAGATCTCGTGGGCTATAGCAATCAGCCCCAGCATTTT.

This chain's CDR3 is CASSPGGTGDGYTF. As DNA, the CDR3 is TGTGCCAGCTCACCAGGCGGGACAGGGGATGGCTACACCTTC. V is TRBV18 and J is TRBJ1-2; 10 positions agree with TRBD1. Germline-derived CDR1 and CDR2 are KGHSH and LQKENI. V dropped 2 bases and J dropped 6; count of bases not matched to a gene: 3. CDR3 size: 14 residues.

The rearrangement joins TRBV5-1 to TRBJ1-2, with 8 bases that match TRBD1. The V gene end was trimmed by 2 bases and the J gene end by 2 bases; junction bases not matched to a gene: 11. Germline assignment: CDR1 SGHRS and CDR2 YFSETQ. This CDR3 has 17 amino acids. The CDR3 nucleotides are TGCGCCAGCAGCTTTGGACAGGGACCCTCGGGGAACTATGGCTACACCTTC. This encodes CASSFGQGPSGNYGYTF.

The genes are TRBV9 and TRBJ1-2; D is ambiguous. Germline CDR1 SGDLS, CDR2 YYNGEE. This CDR3 is built from 17 residues. Trimming cost V 4 bases and J 4 bases, with 23 bases left between them. The CDR3 here is CASSPTPTAPTLYGYTF. The CDR3 DNA reads as TGTGCCAGCAGCCCCACCCCCACAGCCCCGACCCTCTATGGCTACACCTTC.

The V and J genes are TRBV4-1 and TRBJ2-1, with 7 bases identical to TRBD2. V shed 3 bases and J 9 bases; nucleotides not matched to a gene: 5. This CDR3 comprises 13 residues. Germline loops: CDR1 MGHRA, CDR2 YSYEKL. Here the CDR3 reads CASSQGTTPEQFF. CDR3 DNA sequence: TGCGCCAGCAGCCAGGGGACTACCCCTGAGCAGTTCTTC.

The genes are TRBV27 and TRBJ2-7; 9 nucleotides agree with TRBD2. In germline, CDR1 is MNHEY, CDR2 SMNVEV (reference sequence). The CDR3 has 16 amino acids. Trimming at V came to 2 bases and at J to 6 bases, leaving 11 bases not matched to a gene. The CDR3 nucleotides are TGTGCCAGCAGTTTAGGAACTAGCGGGCATGGGGGCGAGCAGTACTTC. The encoded protein is CASSLGTSGHGGEQYF.

This sequence joins TRBV5-1 and TRBJ2-3, with D uncertain. In germline, CDR1 is SGHRS, CDR2 YFSETQ. The V end lost 3 bases, the J end lost 2 bases, and 10 bases lay between the germline ends. The CDR3 contains 14 residues. The CDR3 reads CASSSDTYTDTQYF. The CDR3 nucleotides are TGCGCCAGCAGCTCTGACACCTACACAGATACGCAGTATTTT.

This clone was recorded a few times. The chain links TRBV9 to TRBJ1-1; no firm D call. Trimming cost V 3 bases and J 6 bases, with 15 bases left between them. This CDR3 contains 14 residues. Per the germline V gene, CDR1 is SGDLS and CDR2 is YYNGEE. The CDR3 bases are TGTGCCAGCAGCGCCATAAGTGGAGGGTCTGAAGCTTTCTTT. Amino acid sequence: CASSAISGGSEAFF. The variable domain in full, completed from reference TRBV9 and TRBJ1-1, reads DSGVTQTPKHLITATGQRVTLRCSPRSGDLSVYWYQQSLDQGLQFLIQYYNGEERAKGNILERFSAQQFPDLHSELNLSSLELGDSALYFCASSAISGGSEAFFGQGTRLTVV.

The chain couples TRBV2 to TRBJ2-1; D remains unclear. This CDR3 is built from 12 residues. Per the germline V gene, CDR1 is SNHLY and CDR2 is FYNNEI. V lost 7 bases to trimming and J lost 2 bases, with 6 bases between them. The CDR3 sequence is CASMRPYNEQFF. Here the CDR3 DNA reads TGTGCCAGCATGAGGCCCTACAATGAGCAGTTCTTC.

The genes are TRBV27 and TRBJ1-4, with D possibly being TRBD1 (6 bases). Germline V gene data show CDR1 as MNHEY and CDR2 as SMNVEV (reference sequence). The CDR3 has 17 amino acids. The V end was cut by 2 bases, the J end by 10 bases, with 23 bases between. CDR3 sequence reads: CASSLQGKKSWAGKLFF. CDR3 in DNA: TGTGCCAGCAGTTTACAGGGGAAGAAGTCGTGGGCCGGAAAACTGTTTTTT.

The J gene is TRBJ2-7, the V gene TRBV11-2, with TRBD2 identical over 8 bases. The CDR3 loop spans 17 amino acids. Trimming took 1 base from V and 0 from J; bases not matched to a gene: 8. Germline CDR1 and CDR2: SGHAT and FQNNGV. The CDR3 nucleotides read TGTGCCAGCAGCTTAGGGTCGGGGGGGTTGAGCTCCTACGAGCAGTACTTC. Encoded protein: CASSLGSGGLSSYEQYF.

In DNA, the CDR3 is TGTGCCAGCAGCTTAACGACAGGGGGCGGTGAGCAGTTCTTC. This translates into CASSLTTGGGEQFF. V is TRBV7-9 and J is TRBJ2-1, with 10 bases aligning to TRBD1. V lost 2 bases, J lost 9 bases, and 4 bases stayed unmatched. This CDR3 contains 14 residues. Germline CDR1 reads SEHNR; CDR2 reads FQNEAQ (reference sequence).